Each of the 17 T cell receptor beta chains below was sequenced from the same sample in a study of T cells after yellow fever vaccination (dated by TCRdb to between 2018 and 2021). Receptor libraries were prepared by 5' RACE. The listed sequencing device is Illumina NovaSeq 6000. TCRdb ran its own pipeline on the public reads, namely fastp trimming at Q25 and MiXCR clone calling, and kept in-frame beta chains. Each CDR3 protein gets just one entry, which takes the most common genes and DNA from the rows behind it. For this sample the table gives around 340,000 distinct CDR3 sequences, of which around 13% were detected only once. The ten biggest clones cover approximately 3.3% of the sample. This specimen's treatment or condition label, interpreted: live attenuated yellow fever vaccine strain. The sequences come from CD4+ T cells sorted from PBMCs, collected 15 days after the yellow fever booster vaccination. These receptors were taken from a man younger than 35 who received the YFV17D yellow fever vaccine.

At least ten counts were recorded for this clonotype. The V call is TRBV7-6, the J call TRBJ2-3; no clear D gene. CDR3 length: 14 amino acids. Trimming shortened V by 0 bases and J by 3 bases, and 7 bases separated the two germline ends. Germline lookup yields CDR1 SGHVS and CDR2 FNYEAQ. The CDR3 region is CASSLAPATDTQYF. In DNA form, the CDR3 reads TGTGCCAGCAGCTTAGCGCCAGCGACAGATACGCAGTATTTT. Filled out from reference TRBV7-6 and TRBJ2-3, the complete variable domain reads GAGVSQSPRYKVTKRGQDVALRCDPISGHVSLYWYRQALGQGPEFLTYFNYEAQQDKSGLPNDRFSAERPEGSISTLTIQRTEQRDSAMYRCASSLAPATDTQYFGPGTRLTVL.

This clonotype was seen more than once but under ten times. V gene TRBV7-2 combines with J gene TRBJ2-5; D tentatively reads TRBD1 or TRBD2 (5 bases each). The V end lost 5 bases, the J end lost 7 bases, and 14 bases lay between the germline ends. Germline-derived CDR1 and CDR2 are SGHTA and FQGNSA. This CDR3 comprises 13 residues. CDR3 nucleotide sequence: TGTGCCAGCAGCCCGGGGCAGAGCGGGACCCAGTACTTC. It translates to CASSPGQSGTQYF.

This clonotype was observed a handful of times. The chain couples TRBV7-2 to TRBJ1-5, with 10 bases aligning to TRBD1. The V gene end was trimmed by 5 bases and the J gene end by 6 bases; junction bases not matched to a gene: 10. The CDR3 is 16 amino acids. Germline assignment: CDR1 SGHTA and CDR2 FQGNSA. The CDR3 region has the DNA TGTGCCAGCAGCGATTCCGGGACAGGGGATTTTCAGCCCCAGCATTTT. Its protein product is CASSDSGTGDFQPQHF.

The chain carries TRBV3-1 and TRBJ1-1; the D is unclear. V was trimmed by 3 bases and J by 1 base, leaving 6 bases between them. The CDR3 sequence is 13 residues long. Germline loops: CDR1 LGHDT, CDR2 YNNKEL (reference sequence). The CDR3, as DNA: TGTGCCAGCAGCCATTGGGAGAACACTGAAGCTTTCTTT. This encodes CASSHWENTEAFF. The full variable domain, with the rest looked up from reference TRBV3-1 and TRBJ1-1, is DTAVSQTPKYLVTQMGNDKSIKCEQNLGHDTMYWYKQDSKKFLKIMFSYNNKELIINETVPNRFSPKSPDKAHLNLHINSLELGDSAVYFCASSHWENTEAFFGQGTRLTVV.

The CDR3 DNA reads TGCAGTGCTACCCGACGCCGGGACAGGGTACTCAATGAGCAGTTCTTC. Its protein is CSATRRRDRVLNEQFF. The J gene is TRBJ2-1, the V gene TRBV20-1, with TRBD1 matching over 9 bases. The CDR3 sequence is 16 residues long. Germline V CDR1 and CDR2: DFQATT, SNEGSKA (reference sequence). Trimming removed 4 bases from V and 6 bases from J; junction bases left unmatched: 13.

The CDR3 DNA reads as TGTGCCAGCAGCTTATTCGGGGAGGGGGGGGAGACCCAGTACTTC. Encoded protein: CASSLFGEGGETQYF. The rearrangement joins TRBV7-2 to TRBJ2-5; TRBD2 is a possible D gene (7 bases). The CDR3 runs to 15 residues. The V gene's germline CDR1 is SGHTA and CDR2 FQGNSA. Trimming took off 2 bases at V and 5 bases at J, with 15 bases between the two ends.

J is TRBJ2-7 and V is TRBV12-3 or TRBV12-4; D is possibly TRBD1 (6 bases). The CDR3 is 14 residues long. V was trimmed by 6 bases and J by 3 bases, leaving 15 bases between them. The DNA for the CDR3 is TGTGCCAGCAGCCTACAGGGTCTAGGCTACGAGCAGTACTTC. Amino acids: CASSLQGLGYEQYF.

Turning to this clonotype: A junction boundary mismatches the germline segment, possibly from a read error. The genes are TRBV20-1 and TRBJ1-6; 9 bases are a match to TRBD1. The CDR3 is made up of 14 amino acids. Per germline, CDR1 DFQATT and CDR2 SNEGSKA (reference sequence). The CDR3 reads CSARDRTGVSPLHF. CDR3 bases: TGCAGTGCCAGAGACCGGACAGGGGTTTCACCCCTCCACTTT.

The table lists this clonotype with a few counts. The gene calls are TRBV18 and TRBJ2-3, with D maybe TRBD2 (5 bases). This CDR3 spans 14 amino acids. CDR1 and CDR2 (germline): KGHSH, LQKENI. V lost 3 bases to trimming and J lost 6 bases, with 13 bases between them. CDR3 sequence reads: CASSPREPGDTQYF. In DNA, the CDR3 is TGTGCCAGCTCACCGAGGGAGCCGGGGGATACGCAGTATTTT.

This clonotype was seen a handful of times. The rearrangement links TRBV10-1 to TRBJ2-7; D unresolved. Germline CDR1 WNHNN, CDR2 SYGVQD (reference sequence). The CDR3 loop spans 14 amino acids. V lost 6 bases to trimming and J lost 3 bases, with 15 bases between them. Here the CDR3 DNA reads TGCGCCAGCAGCAAGGACGGGCCGATCTACGAGCAGTACTTC. It encodes CASSKDGPIYEQYF.

This clonotype was seen only a few times. This rearrangement joins TRBV7-2 to TRBJ1-3; maybe TRBD1 (6 bases). V lost 1 base, J lost 4 bases, and 17 bases lay in between. CDR3 length: 17 amino acids. The germline V gene encodes CDR1 SGHTA and CDR2 FQGNSA. Here the CDR3 DNA reads TGTGCCAGCAGCTTAGTTGCTCGAGGGGGTATCGGAAACACCATATATTTT. It specifies CASSLVARGGIGNTIYF.

The chain links TRBV9 to TRBJ1-2; D not certain. The CDR3 has 14 amino acids. Germline V CDR1 and CDR2: SGDLS, YYNGEE. The germline V and J ends were trimmed by 3 bases and 2 bases, with 11 bases remaining between them. The CDR3: CASSGGRGNYGYTF. The DNA for the CDR3 is TGTGCCAGCAGCGGCGGACGGGGAAACTATGGCTACACCTTC.

The V call is TRBV24-1, the J call TRBJ2-5, with 8 bases lining up with TRBD1. Unmatched junction bases numbered 10, after V lost 3 bases and J lost 5 bases. The V gene's germline CDR1 is KGHDR and CDR2 SFDVKD. The CDR3 is 16 amino acids. The CDR3 loop is CATSDPGRGQGETQYF. The CDR3 bases are TGTGCCACCAGTGATCCGGGCAGGGGGCAGGGTGAGACCCAGTACTTC.

The chain employs TRBV11-2 and TRBJ2-7; D call uncertain. V lost 4 bases to trimming and J lost 2 bases, with 12 bases between them. The CDR3 loop spans 14 amino acids. CDR1 is SGHAT and CDR2 is FQNNGV in the germline V gene. The CDR3 region has the DNA TGTGCCAGCAGCTACGGTGGTAGGGCCTACGAGCAGTACTTC. It encodes CASSYGGRAYEQYF. Complete variable domain (other parts from reference TRBV11-2 and TRBJ2-7): EAGVAQSPRYKIIEKRQSVAFWCNPISGHATLYWYQQILGQGPKLLIQFQNNGVVDDSQLPKDRFSAERLKGVDSTLKIQPAKLEDSAVYLCASSYGGRAYEQYFGPGTRLTVT.

The V and J genes are TRBV4-1 and TRBJ1-1, with unresolved D. The CDR3 has 13 amino acids. Deletions cut 5 bases from V and 4 bases from J, with 11 bases between. The germline V gene has CDR1 MGHRA and CDR2 YSYEKL. CDR3 in amino acids: CASSSRLITEAFF. CDR3 bases: TGCGCCAGCAGCTCACGACTGATCACTGAAGCTTTCTTT.

This clonotype was picked up many times. The chain recombines TRBV5-5 with TRBJ2-5; D ambiguous. The CDR3 is 14 amino acids. In germline, CDR1 is SGHKS, CDR2 YYEKEE (reference sequence). V was trimmed by 1 base and J by 0 bases, leaving 7 bases between them. The CDR3 bases are TGTGCCAGCAGCTTGATGCCGAACCAAGAGACCCAGTACTTC. Amino acid sequence: CASSLMPNQETQYF. The whole variable domain, filled in from reference TRBV5-5 and TRBJ2-5, reads DAGVTQSPTHLIKTRGQQVTLRCSPISGHKSVSWYQQVLGQGPQFIFQYYEKEERGRGNFPDRFSARQFPNYSSELNVNALLLGDSALYLCASSLMPNQETQYFGPGTRLLVL.

This clonotype was detected a few times. This sequence joins TRBV7-2 and TRBJ2-3, with D unclear. Germline CDR1 SGHTA, CDR2 FQGNSA. This CDR3 is built from 12 residues. Trimming took 4 bases from V and 4 from J, leaving 6 bases between them. This CDR3 is CASSSSPDTQYF. DNA of the CDR3: TGTGCCAGCAGCTCCAGCCCAGATACGCAGTATTTT.